This T cell receptor (beta chain) stems from a study of post-analysis software for immune sequencing data. In the study overall: The disease courses covered relapsing-remitting, secondary progressive and progressive-relapsing multiple sclerosis.

Carried by the TCR beta cDNA libraries were unique molecular identifiers. TCRdb re-analysed the PCR reads in MiXCR, keeping a single row per CDR3 protein. The data show hundreds of thousands of distinct CDR3 sequences, with roughly 45% seen just once and roughly an eighth held by the top ten. Notes on this clonotype: What it binds is not known.

V lost 0 bases to trimming and J lost 2 bases, with 7 bases between them. The CDR3 is 14 residues long. Looked up from germline, CDR1 is LNHNV and CDR2 is YYDKDF (reference sequence). Whole-study results and caveats: Comparison of patients with controls showed about 5 TRBV segments more frequent in patients, TRBV5-6, TRBV5-1 and TRBV20-1 among them.

The source of this sequence is a girl aged 5-17 years with multiple sclerosis. The chain uses TRBV15 and TRBJ2-5, with a possible D match to TRBD1 (5 bases). Sequencing was performed on blood. CDR3 DNA sequence: TGTGCCACCAGCAGAGACAGGGTACAAGAGACCCAGTACTTC. The encoded protein is CATSRDRVQETQYF.